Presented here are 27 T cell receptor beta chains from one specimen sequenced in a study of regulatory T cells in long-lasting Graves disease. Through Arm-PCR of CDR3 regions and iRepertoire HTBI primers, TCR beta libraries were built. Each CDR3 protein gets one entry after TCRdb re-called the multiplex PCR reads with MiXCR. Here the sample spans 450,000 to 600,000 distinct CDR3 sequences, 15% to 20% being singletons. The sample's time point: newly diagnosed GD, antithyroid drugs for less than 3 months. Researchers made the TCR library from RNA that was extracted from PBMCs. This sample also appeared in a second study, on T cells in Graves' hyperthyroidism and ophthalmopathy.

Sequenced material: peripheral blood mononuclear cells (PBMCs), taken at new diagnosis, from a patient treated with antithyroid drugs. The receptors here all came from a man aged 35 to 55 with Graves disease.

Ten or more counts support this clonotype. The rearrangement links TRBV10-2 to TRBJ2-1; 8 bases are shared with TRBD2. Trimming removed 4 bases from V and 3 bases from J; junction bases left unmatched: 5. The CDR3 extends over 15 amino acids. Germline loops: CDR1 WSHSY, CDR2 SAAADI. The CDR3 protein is CASSGFTSGYNEQFF. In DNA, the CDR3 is TGCGCCAGCAGTGGTTTTACTAGCGGCTACAATGAGCAGTTCTTC.

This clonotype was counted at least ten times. DNA of the CDR3: TGTGCCAGCAGTGATGTGGACAGGGCAGATCAGCCCCAGCATTTT. Protein sequence: CASSDVDRADQPQHF. The gene calls are TRBV12-3 or TRBV12-4 and TRBJ1-5, with 8 nucleotides matching TRBD1. Trimming removed 5 bases from V and 5 bases from J; junction bases left unmatched: 8. This CDR3 has 15 residues.

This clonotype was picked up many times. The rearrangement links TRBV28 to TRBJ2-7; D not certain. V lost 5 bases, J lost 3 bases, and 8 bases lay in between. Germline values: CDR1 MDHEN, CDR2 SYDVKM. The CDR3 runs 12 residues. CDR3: CASSPHFYEQYF. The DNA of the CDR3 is TGTGCCAGCAGTCCACATTTCTACGAGCAGTACTTC.

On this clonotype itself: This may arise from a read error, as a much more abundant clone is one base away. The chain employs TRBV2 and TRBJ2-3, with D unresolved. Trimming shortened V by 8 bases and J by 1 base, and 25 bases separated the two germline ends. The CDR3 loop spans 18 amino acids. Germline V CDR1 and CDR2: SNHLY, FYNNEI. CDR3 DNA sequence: TGTGCCAGCCGCAGTTTTTCATTTAGCAAAACAGGCACAGATACGCAGTATTTT. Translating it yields CASRSFSFSKTGTDTQYF.

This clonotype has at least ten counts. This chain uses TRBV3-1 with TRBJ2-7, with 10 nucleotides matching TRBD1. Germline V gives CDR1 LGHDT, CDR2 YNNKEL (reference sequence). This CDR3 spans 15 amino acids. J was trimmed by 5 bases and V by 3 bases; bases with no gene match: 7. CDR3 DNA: TGTGCCAGCAGCCATAGAGGGGACAGGGGACACGAGCAGTACTTC. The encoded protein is CASSHRGDRGHEQYF.

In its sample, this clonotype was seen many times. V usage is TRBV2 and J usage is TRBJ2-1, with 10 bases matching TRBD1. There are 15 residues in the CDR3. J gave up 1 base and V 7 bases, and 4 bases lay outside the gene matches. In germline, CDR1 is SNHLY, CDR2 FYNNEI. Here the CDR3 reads CASKGDRGSYNEQFF. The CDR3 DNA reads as TGTGCCAGCAAGGGGGACAGGGGATCCTACAATGAGCAGTTCTTC. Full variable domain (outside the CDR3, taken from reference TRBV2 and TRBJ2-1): EPEVTQTPSHQVTQMGQEVILRCVPISNHLYFYWYRQILGQKVEFLVSFYNNEISEKSEIFDDQFSVERPDGSNFTLKIRSTKLEDSAMYFCASKGDRGSYNEQFFGPGTRLTVL.

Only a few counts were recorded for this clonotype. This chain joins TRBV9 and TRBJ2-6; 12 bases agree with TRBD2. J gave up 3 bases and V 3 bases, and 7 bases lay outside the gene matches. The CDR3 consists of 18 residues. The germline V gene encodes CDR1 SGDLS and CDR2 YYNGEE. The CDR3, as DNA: TGTGCCAGCAGCGCCGGACTAGCGGGAATTAGTGGGGCCAACGTCCTGACTTTC. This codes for CASSAGLAGISGANVLTF. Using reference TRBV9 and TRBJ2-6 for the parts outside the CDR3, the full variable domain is DSGVTQTPKHLITATGQRVTLRCSPRSGDLSVYWYQQSLDQGLQFLIQYYNGEERAKGNILERFSAQQFPDLHSELNLSSLELGDSALYFCASSAGLAGISGANVLTFGAGSRLTVL.

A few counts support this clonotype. The CDR3 sequence is CASRSQGVETQYF. CDR3 sequence (DNA): TGTGCCAGCAGATCTCAGGGGGTGGAGACCCAGTACTTC. V usage is TRBV12-3 or TRBV12-4 and J usage is TRBJ2-5; 7 nucleotides match TRBD1. With 6 bases clipped from V and 5 bases from J, the junction kept 6 bases outside the gene matches. This CDR3 spans 13 amino acids.

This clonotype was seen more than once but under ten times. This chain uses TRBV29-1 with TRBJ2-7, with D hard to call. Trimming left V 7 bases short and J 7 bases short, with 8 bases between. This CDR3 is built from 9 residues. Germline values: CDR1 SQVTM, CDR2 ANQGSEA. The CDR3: CSGVYEQYF. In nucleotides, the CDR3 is TGCAGCGGGGTTTATGAGCAGTACTTC.

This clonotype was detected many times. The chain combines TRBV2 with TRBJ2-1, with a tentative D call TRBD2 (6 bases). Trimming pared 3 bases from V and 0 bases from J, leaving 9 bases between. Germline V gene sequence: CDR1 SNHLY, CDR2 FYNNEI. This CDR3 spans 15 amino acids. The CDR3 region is CASSDPGSSYNEQFF. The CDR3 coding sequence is TGTGCCAGCAGTGATCCCGGGAGCTCCTACAATGAGCAGTTCTTC.

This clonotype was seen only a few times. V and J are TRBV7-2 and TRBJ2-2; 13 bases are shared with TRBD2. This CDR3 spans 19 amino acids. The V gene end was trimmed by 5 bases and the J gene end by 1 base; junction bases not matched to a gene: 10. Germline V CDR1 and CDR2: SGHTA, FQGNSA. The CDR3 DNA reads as TGTGCCAGCAGCGAGGGACTAGCGGGATGGGCCCAGAACACCGGGGAGCTGTTTTTT. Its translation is CASSEGLAGWAQNTGELFF.

CDR3 coding DNA: TGTGCCAGCACCCCTTCGATAGCGGGAGCCTACAATGAGCAGTTCTTC. Residues: CASTPSIAGAYNEQFF. The chain is built from TRBV5-5 and TRBJ2-1, with 9 bases matching TRBD2. The CDR3 has 16 residues. Germline V gives CDR1 SGHKS, CDR2 YYEKEE (reference sequence). Germline trimming cut 6 bases from V and 2 bases from J; bases unmatched to any gene: 9.

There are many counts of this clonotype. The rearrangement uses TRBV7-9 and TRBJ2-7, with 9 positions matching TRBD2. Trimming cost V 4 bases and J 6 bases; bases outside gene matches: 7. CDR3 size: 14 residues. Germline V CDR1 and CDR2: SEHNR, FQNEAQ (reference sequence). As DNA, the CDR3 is TGTGCCAGCAGCTCGGCGGGAGGGCCTCTCGAGCAGTACTTC. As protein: CASSSAGGPLEQYF. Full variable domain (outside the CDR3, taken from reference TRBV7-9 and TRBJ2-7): DTGVSQNPRHKITKRGQNVTFRCDPISEHNRLYWYRQTLGQGPEFLTYFQNEAQLEKSRLLSDRFSAERPKGSFSTLEIQRTEQGDSAMYLCASSSAGGPLEQYFGPGTRLTVT.

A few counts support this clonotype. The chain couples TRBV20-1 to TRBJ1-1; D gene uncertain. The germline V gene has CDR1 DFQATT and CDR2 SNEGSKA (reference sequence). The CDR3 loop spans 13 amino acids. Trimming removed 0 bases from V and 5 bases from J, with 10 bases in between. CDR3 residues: CSARDVGWTEAFF. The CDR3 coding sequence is TGCAGTGCTAGAGATGTGGGATGGACTGAAGCTTTCTTT.

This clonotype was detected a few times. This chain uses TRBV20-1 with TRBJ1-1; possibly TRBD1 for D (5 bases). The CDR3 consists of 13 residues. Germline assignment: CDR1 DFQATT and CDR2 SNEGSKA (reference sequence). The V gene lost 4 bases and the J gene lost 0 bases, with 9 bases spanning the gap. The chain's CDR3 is CSATRQLNTEAFF. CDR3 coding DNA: TGCAGTGCTACCCGACAGTTGAACACTGAAGCTTTCTTT.

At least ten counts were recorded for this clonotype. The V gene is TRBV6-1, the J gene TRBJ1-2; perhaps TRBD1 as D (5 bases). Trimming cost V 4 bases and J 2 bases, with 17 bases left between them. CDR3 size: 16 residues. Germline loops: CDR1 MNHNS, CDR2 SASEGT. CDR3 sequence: CASSGPFGGSNYGYTF. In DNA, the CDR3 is TGTGCCAGCAGTGGCCCCTTTGGGGGATCAAACTATGGCTACACCTTC.

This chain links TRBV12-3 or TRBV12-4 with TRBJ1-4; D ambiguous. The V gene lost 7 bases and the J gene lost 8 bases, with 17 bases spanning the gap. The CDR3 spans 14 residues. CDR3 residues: CASTPKVGVEKLFF. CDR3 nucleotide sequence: TGTGCCAGCACACCGAAGGTTGGGGTGGAAAAACTGTTTTTT.

CDR3 protein: CASSPASGTDTQYF. The CDR3 nucleotides read TGTGCCAGCTCACCAGCTAGCGGGACAGATACGCAGTATTTT. The V call is TRBV18, the J call TRBJ2-3; 8 bases are shared with TRBD2. CDR1 and CDR2 (germline): KGHSH, LQKENI. This CDR3 region has 14 residues. Trimming removed 2 bases from V and 3 bases from J; junction bases left unmatched: 1.

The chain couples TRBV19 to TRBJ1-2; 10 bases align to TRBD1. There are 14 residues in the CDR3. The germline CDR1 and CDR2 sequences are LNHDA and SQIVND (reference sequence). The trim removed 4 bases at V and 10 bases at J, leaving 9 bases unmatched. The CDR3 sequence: CASSTPGQGPHYTF. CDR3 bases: TGTGCCAGTAGTACCCCGGGACAGGGGCCGCACTACACCTTC.

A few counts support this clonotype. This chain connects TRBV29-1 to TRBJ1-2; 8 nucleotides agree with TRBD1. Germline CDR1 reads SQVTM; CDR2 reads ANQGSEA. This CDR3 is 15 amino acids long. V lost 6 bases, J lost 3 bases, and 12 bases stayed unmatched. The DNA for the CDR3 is TGCAGCGTCCTGGCCTCAGGGGGCGCTGACTATGGCTACACCTTC. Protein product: CSVLASGGADYGYTF.

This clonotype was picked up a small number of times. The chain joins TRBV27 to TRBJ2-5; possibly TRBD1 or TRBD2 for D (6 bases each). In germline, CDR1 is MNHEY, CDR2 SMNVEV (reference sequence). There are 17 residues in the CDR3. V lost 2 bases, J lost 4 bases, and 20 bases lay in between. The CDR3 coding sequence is TGTGCCAGCAGTTTAAGGCCGACAGGCGGGGTCGGAGAGACCCAGTACTTC. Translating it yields CASSLRPTGGVGETQYF.

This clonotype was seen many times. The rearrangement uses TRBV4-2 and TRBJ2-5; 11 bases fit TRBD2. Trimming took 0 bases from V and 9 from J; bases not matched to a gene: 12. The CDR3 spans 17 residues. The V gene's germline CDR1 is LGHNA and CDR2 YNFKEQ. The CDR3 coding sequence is TGTGCCAGCAGCCAAGATTTAGCGGGAGGGTCCCGGGGGGCCCAGTACTTC. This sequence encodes CASSQDLAGGSRGAQYF.

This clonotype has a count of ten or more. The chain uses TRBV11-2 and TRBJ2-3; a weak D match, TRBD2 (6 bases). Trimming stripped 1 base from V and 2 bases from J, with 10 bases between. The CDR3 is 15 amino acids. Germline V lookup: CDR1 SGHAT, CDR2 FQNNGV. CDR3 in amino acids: CASSLGGGATDTQYF. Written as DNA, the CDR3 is TGTGCCAGCAGCTTAGGGGGAGGTGCCACAGATACGCAGTATTTT.

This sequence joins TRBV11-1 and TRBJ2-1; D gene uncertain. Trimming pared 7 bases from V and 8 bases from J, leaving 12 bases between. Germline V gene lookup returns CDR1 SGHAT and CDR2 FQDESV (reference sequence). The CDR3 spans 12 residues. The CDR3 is CASTLGVYEQFF. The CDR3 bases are TGTGCCAGCACCCTTGGGGTATATGAGCAGTTCTTC.

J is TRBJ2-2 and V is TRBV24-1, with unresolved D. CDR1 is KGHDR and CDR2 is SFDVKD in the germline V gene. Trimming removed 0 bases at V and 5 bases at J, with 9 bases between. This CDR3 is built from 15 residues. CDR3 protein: CATSDLGVGTGELFF. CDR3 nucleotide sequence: TGTGCCACCAGTGATTTGGGAGTGGGGACCGGGGAGCTGTTTTTT.

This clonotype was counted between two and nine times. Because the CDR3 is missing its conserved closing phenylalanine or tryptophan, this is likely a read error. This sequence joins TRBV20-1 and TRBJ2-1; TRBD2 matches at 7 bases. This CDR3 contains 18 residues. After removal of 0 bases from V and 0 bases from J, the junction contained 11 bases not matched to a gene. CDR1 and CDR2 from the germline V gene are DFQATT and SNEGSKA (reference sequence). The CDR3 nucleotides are TGCAGTGCTAGAGATGGGGACCCAGCGGGAAGCTCCTACAATGAGCAGTTCCTC. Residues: CSARDGDPAGSSYNEQFL.

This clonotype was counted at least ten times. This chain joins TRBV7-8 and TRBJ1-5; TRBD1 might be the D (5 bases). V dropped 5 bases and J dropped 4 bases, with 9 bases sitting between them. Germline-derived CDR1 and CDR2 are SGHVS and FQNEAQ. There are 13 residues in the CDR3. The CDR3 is CASSPDINQPQHF. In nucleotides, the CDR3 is TGTGCCAGCAGCCCGGACATTAATCAGCCCCAGCATTTT.